One sample yielded the 17 T cell receptor beta chains listed below, sequenced in a study of Graves' ophthalmopathy and Graves' hyperthyroidism. Investigators amplified TCR beta CDR3 regions from RNA transcripts. HTBI primers served in a first-round RT-PCR, which a second-round multiplex PCR followed. MiXCR, applied by TCRdb to the multiplex PCR reads, yields one record per CDR3 protein. The profile shows some 390,000 distinct CDR3 sequences, 18% of them singletons. The sequencing input was peripheral blood. These receptors were taken from a woman between 18 and 30 years old with Graves' ophthalmopathy.

This clonotype was counted many times. The CDR3 loop is CASSLGLGRLGAGNTIYF. The CDR3 coding sequence is TGTGCCAGCAGCTTGGGGCTGGGGAGGCTAGGCGCTGGAAACACCATATATTTT. The V call is TRBV5-5, the J call TRBJ1-3; D is unresolved. Per the germline V gene, CDR1 is SGHKS and CDR2 is YYEKEE (reference sequence). The CDR3 runs to 18 residues. The germline V and J ends were trimmed by 0 bases and 2 bases, with 18 bases remaining between them.

This clonotype has at least ten counts. The rearrangement joins TRBV12-3 or TRBV12-4 to TRBJ1-6; perhaps TRBD1 as D (5 bases). This CDR3 region has 12 residues. The V end lost 5 bases, the J end lost 15 bases, and 14 bases lay between the germline ends. The CDR3 region has the DNA TGTGCCAGCAGTCCCGGACAACGTGGCCTCCACTTT. It yields the protein CASSPGQRGLHF.

The sample holds many counts of this clonotype. The rearrangement uses TRBV7-8 and TRBJ2-5, with D possibly matching TRBD1 (6 bases). With 10 bases removed from V and 2 bases from J, the gap between germline ends came to 14 bases. CDR1 is SGHVS, CDR2 FQNEAQ, per germline. The CDR3 has 13 residues. CDR3 sequence reads: CATVTGTQETQYF. Here the CDR3 DNA reads TGTGCCACCGTAACAGGGACGCAAGAGACCCAGTACTTC.

This clonotype was counted ten times or more. This chain links TRBV15 with TRBJ2-5; D remains ambiguous. Looked up from germline, CDR1 is LNHNV and CDR2 is YYDKDF (reference sequence). There are 14 residues in the CDR3. Trimming shortened V by 3 bases and J by 5 bases, and 13 bases separated the two germline ends. For the CDR3, the DNA is TGTGCCACCAGCAGCGGTTTGTTCGGGGAGACCCAGTACTTC. This sequence encodes CATSSGLFGETQYF.

This clonotype was counted many times. The chain carries TRBV30 and TRBJ1-5; no clear D. Trimming cost V 1 base and J 1 base, with 5 bases left between them. CDR1 is GTSNPN and CDR2 is SVGIG in the germline V gene (reference sequence). The CDR3 is 13 residues long. The CDR3 DNA is TGTGCCTGGAGTGAAAACAGCAATCAGCCCCAGCATTTT. Translating gives CAWSENSNQPQHF.

This clonotype was counted many times. The rearrangement uses TRBV6-2 or TRBV6-3 and TRBJ2-7, with 8 bases matching TRBD2. The CDR3 consists of 13 residues. Per germline, CDR1 MNHEY and CDR2 SVGEGT. Losses at the gene ends were 6 bases for V and 3 bases for J; bases not matched to a gene: 4. Here the CDR3 reads CASRKSGSYEQYF. The CDR3 nucleotides read TGTGCCAGCAGGAAAAGCGGGAGCTACGAGCAGTACTTC.

This clonotype was counted ten times or more. CDR3 protein: CASSLGLAGRRAGELFF. In DNA form, the CDR3 reads TGTGCCAGCAGCTTAGGACTAGCGGGGCGGCGAGCCGGGGAGCTGTTTTTT. The rearrangement links TRBV7-3 to TRBJ2-2; 12 bases match TRBD2. V trimming: 2 bases; J trimming: 6 bases; junction bases outside the gene matches: 7. Germline values: CDR1 SGHTA, CDR2 FQGTGA. This CDR3 has 17 residues.

This clonotype was counted many times. This chain connects TRBV5-1 to TRBJ1-1; D is uncertain. The CDR3 sequence is 15 residues long. V gave up 1 base and J gave up 4 bases, with 14 bases separating them. Germline V gene data show CDR1 as SGHRS and CDR2 as YFSETQ. In nucleotides, the CDR3 is TGCGCCAGCAGCTTGATAGACGTTTTGAGCACTGAAGCTTTCTTT. Translated: CASSLIDVLSTEAFF.

CDR3 region: CASSRVRDSIYGYTF. CDR3 in DNA: TGTGCCAGCAGTCGCGTCCGGGACAGTATCTATGGCTACACCTTC. V and J are TRBV12-3 or TRBV12-4 and TRBJ1-2, with TRBD1 identical over 7 bases. The CDR3 runs 15 residues. With 5 bases clipped from V and 4 bases from J, the junction kept 10 bases outside the gene matches.

This chain connects TRBV2 to TRBJ1-1; D remains unclear. Germline V gene sequence: CDR1 SNHLY, CDR2 FYNNEI. This CDR3 spans 13 amino acids. Trimming removed 8 bases from V and 3 bases from J, with 13 bases in between. The CDR3 DNA reads as TGTGCCAGCGAGTCGAGGGCTGACACTGAAGCTTTCTTT. This sequence encodes CASESRADTEAFF.

This clonotype was found a few times. The V call is TRBV25-1, the J call TRBJ2-2; 10 positions match TRBD1. This CDR3 is built from 15 residues. After removal of 2 bases from V and 3 bases from J, the junction contained 0 bases not matched to a gene. Germline V CDR1 and CDR2: MGHDK, SYGVNS. The CDR3 sequence: CASSEGQGDTGELFF. The CDR3 DNA reads as TGTGCCAGCAGTGAAGGACAGGGGGACACCGGGGAGCTGTTTTTT.

The table lists this clonotype with a count of one. V is TRBV11-1 and J is TRBJ1-5; D is possibly TRBD1 (5 bases). V was trimmed by 5 bases and J by 2 bases, leaving 16 bases between them. This CDR3 is built from 16 residues. CDR1 SGHAT and CDR2 FQDESV come from the germline V gene (reference sequence). The CDR3 protein is CASSHPGGGGNQPQHF. In DNA form, the CDR3 reads TGTGCCAGCAGCCACCCCGGGGGTGGCGGCAATCAGCCCCAGCATTTT.

This clonotype was detected ten times or more. This chain links TRBV28 with TRBJ2-5, with D perhaps matching TRBD1 (5 bases). Trimming took 5 bases from V and 1 from J, leaving 14 bases between them. Germline values: CDR1 MDHEN, CDR2 SYDVKM. This CDR3 is built from 15 residues. The CDR3 is CASSPGHRVQETQYF. CDR3 bases: TGTGCCAGCAGTCCTGGACATAGAGTCCAAGAGACCCAGTACTTC.

This clonotype was found many times. The chain joins TRBV29-1 to TRBJ2-7; the D is unclear. Germline CDR1 SQVTM, CDR2 ANQGSEA. The CDR3 consists of 12 residues. Trimming took off 7 bases at V and 2 bases at J, with 12 bases between the two ends. The CDR3 region has the DNA TGCAGCGCCCAAAGGGATACCTACGAGCAGTACTTC. Protein product: CSAQRDTYEQYF.

This clonotype has at least ten counts. The chain has TRBV14 and TRBJ2-7; 15 bases line up with TRBD2. Germline CDR1 and CDR2: SGHDN and FVKESK. V trimming: 2 bases; J trimming: 5 bases; junction bases outside the gene matches: 7. The CDR3 consists of 17 residues. The CDR3 DNA follows: TGTGCCAGCAGCCAATTGCGGACTAGCGGGGGGGCCGACGAGCAGTACTTC. This sequence encodes CASSQLRTSGGADEQYF.

Ten or more counts support this clonotype. The gene calls are TRBV20-1 and TRBJ2-5; TRBD1 or TRBD2 may be the D gene (5 bases each). CDR1 DFQATT and CDR2 SNEGSKA come from the germline V gene (reference sequence). The CDR3 has 17 amino acids. Trimming left V 0 bases short and J 1 base short, with 18 bases between. The CDR3 loop reads CSAREAWPGPLQETQYF. The CDR3 DNA follows: TGCAGTGCTAGAGAAGCCTGGCCGGGGCCTCTCCAAGAGACCCAGTACTTC.

This clonotype was counted many times. This rearrangement joins TRBV12-3 or TRBV12-4 to TRBJ1-1; D gene ambiguous. V lost 2 bases to trimming and J lost 7 bases, with 11 bases between them. The CDR3 is 13 residues long. The CDR3 nucleotides read TGTGCCAGCAGTTTACGGCCCCAGGTTGAAGCTTTCTTT. It encodes CASSLRPQVEAFF.